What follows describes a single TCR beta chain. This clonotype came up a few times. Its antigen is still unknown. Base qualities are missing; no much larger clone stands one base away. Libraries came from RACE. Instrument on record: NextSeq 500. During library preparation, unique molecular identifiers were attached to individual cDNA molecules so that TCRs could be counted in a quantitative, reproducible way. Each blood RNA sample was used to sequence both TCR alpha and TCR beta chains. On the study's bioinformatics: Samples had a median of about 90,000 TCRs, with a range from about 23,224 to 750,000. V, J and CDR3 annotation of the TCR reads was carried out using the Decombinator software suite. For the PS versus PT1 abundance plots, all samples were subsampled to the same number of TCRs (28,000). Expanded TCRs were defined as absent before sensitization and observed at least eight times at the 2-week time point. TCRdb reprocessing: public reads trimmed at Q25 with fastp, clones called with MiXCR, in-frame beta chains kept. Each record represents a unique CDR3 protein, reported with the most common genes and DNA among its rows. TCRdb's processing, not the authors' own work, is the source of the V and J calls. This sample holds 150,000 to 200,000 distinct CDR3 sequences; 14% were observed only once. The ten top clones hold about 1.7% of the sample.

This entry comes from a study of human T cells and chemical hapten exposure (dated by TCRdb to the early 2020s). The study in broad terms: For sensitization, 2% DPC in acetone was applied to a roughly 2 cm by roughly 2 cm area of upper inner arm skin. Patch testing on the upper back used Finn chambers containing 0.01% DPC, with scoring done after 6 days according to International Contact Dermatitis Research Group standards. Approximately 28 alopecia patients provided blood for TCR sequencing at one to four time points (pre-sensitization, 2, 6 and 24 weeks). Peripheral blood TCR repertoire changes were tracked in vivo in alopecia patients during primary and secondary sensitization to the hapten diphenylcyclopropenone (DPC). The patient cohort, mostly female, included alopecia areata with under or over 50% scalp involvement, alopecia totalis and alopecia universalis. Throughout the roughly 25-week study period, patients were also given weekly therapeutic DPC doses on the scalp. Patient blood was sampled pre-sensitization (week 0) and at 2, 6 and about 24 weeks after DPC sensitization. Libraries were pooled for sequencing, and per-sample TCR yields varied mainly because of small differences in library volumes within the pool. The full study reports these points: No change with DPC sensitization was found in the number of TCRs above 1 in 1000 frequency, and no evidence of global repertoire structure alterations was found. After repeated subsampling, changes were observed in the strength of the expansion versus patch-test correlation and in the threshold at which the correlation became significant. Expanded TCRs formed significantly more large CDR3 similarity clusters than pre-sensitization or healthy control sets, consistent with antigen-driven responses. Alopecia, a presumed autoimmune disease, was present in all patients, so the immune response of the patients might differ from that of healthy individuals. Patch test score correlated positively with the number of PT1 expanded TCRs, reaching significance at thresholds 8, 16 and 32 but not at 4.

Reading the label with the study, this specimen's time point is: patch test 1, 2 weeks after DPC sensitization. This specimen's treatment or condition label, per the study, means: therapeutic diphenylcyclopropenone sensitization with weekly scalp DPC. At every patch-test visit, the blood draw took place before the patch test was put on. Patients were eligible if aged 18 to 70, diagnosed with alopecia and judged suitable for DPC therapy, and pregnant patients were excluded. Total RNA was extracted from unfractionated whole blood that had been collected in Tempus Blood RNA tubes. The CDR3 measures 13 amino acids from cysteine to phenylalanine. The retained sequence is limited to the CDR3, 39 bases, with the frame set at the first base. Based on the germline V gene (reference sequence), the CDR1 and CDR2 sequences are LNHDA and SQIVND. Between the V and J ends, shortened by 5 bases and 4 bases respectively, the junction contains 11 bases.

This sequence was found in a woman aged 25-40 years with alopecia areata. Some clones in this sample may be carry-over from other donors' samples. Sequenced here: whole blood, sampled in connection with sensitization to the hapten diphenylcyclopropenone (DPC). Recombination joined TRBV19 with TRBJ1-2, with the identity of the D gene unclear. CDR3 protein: CASSFLGRYGYTF. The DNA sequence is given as TGTGCCAGTAGTTTTTTAGGGCGCTATGGCTACACCTTC.